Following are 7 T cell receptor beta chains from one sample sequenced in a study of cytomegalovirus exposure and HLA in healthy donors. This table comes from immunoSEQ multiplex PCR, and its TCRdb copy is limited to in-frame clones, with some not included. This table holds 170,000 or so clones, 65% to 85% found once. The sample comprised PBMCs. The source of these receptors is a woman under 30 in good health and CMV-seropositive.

The DNA for the CDR3 is TGTGCCAGCAGCTTGGCCAAGGGACTAGCGGGGGGCGATACGCAGTATTTT. This sequence encodes CASSLAKGLAGGDTQYF. The V and J genes are TRBV5-6 and TRBJ2-3, with 15 bases lining up with TRBD2. With V trimmed by 0 bases and J by 6 bases, 5 bases remained unmatched. Germline loops: CDR1 SGHDT, CDR2 YYEEEE. The CDR3 runs to 17 residues.

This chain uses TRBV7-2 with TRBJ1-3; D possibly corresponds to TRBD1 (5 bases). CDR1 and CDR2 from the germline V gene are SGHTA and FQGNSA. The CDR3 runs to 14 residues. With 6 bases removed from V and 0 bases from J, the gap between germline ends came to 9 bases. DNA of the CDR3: TGTGCCAGCAGGCAGGGCCCCTCTGGAAACACCATATATTTT. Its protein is CASRQGPSGNTIYF.

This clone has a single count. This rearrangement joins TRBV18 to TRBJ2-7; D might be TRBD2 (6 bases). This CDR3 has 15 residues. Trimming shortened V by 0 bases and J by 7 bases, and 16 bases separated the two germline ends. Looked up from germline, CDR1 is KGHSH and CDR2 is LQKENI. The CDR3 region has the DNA TGTGCCAGCTCACCACCGCGGACCAGGGAGGTAGAGCAGTACTTC. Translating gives CASSPPRTREVEQYF.

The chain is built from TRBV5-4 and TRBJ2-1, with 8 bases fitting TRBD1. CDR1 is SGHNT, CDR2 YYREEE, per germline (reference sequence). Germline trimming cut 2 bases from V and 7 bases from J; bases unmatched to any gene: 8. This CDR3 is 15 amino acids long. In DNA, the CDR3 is TGTGCCAGCAGCTTCTCTACGGACAGGGATAATGAGCAGTTCTTC. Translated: CASSFSTDRDNEQFF.

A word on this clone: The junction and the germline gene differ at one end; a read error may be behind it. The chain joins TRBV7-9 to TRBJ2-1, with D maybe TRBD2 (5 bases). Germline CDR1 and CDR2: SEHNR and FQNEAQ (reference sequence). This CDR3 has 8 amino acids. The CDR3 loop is CVIGSGIF. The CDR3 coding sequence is TGTGTGATAGGGAGTGGGATCTTC.

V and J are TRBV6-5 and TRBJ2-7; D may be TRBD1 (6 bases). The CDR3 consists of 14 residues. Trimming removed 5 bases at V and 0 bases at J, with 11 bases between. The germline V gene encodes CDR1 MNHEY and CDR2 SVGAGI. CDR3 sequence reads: CASSARGNSYEQYF. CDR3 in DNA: TGTGCCAGCAGTGCCAGGGGAAACTCCTACGAGCAGTACTTC.

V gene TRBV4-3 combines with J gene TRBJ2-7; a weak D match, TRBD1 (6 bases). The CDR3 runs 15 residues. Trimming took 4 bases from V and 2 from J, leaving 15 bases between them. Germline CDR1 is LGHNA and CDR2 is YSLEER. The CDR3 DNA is TGCGCCAGCAGCCCACACAGGGATAGTACCTACGAGCAGTACTTC. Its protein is CASSPHRDSTYEQYF.